This T cell receptor (beta chain) was retrieved from a study of response to subunit inactivated influenza vaccine. One entry per CDR3 protein results from TCRdb running MiXCR on the RT-PCR reads. The sample records roughly 170,000 distinct CDR3 sequences, 7.5% to 10% being singletons. This clonotype was seen a handful of times. The CDR3 runs to 13 residues. CDR1 and CDR2 (germline): MDHEN, SYDVKM. V gave up 6 bases and J gave up 8 bases, with 16 bases separating them. The sequence was obtained from a man aged 50 to 59 who received an inactivated influenza vaccine. This rearrangement joins TRBV28 to TRBJ1-1; possible D gene TRBD1, 6 bases. The sequenced sample was non-naive T cells sorted from PBMCs, obtained on the day of vaccination. The CDR3 reads CASSPLGGGEAFF. The CDR3 DNA is TGTGCCAGCAGCCCCCTAGGGGGGGGAGAAGCTTTCTTT.